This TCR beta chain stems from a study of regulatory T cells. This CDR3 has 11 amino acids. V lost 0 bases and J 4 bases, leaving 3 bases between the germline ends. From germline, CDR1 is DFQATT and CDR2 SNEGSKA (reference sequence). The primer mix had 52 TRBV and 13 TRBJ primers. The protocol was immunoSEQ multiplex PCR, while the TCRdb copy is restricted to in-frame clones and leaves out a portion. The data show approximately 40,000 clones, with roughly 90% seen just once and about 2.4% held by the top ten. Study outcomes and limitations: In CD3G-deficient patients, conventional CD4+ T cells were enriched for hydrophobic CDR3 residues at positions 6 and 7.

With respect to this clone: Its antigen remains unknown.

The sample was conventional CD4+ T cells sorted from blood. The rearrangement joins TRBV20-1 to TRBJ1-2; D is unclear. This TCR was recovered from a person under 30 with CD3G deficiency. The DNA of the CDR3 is TGCAGTGCTAGAGACATCTATGGCTACACCTTC. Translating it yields CSARDIYGYTF.